Listed below are T cell receptor beta chains from one sample, sequenced in a study of cytomegalovirus exposure and HLA in healthy donors. The repertoire was sequenced with immunoSEQ multiplex PCR; TCRdb's copy has only in-frame clones and lacks some. The sample carries about 270,000 clones, roughly 70% recorded once. Sequencing was carried out using PBMCs. The receptors were gathered from a female donor in good health and CMV-seronegative. Each CDR3 is given with its conserved first and last residue. A D gene is named only where the DNA matches it firmly. The size entry is marked missing in some rows and otherwise reads once, few, many or a size class.

size: .
J: TRBJ1-1
D: .
V: TRBV19
CDR3: CATLDRVSEAFF

size: once
J: TRBJ2-7
D: TRBD2
V: TRBV4-2
CDR3: CASSQAQREEEQYF

size: once
J: TRBJ2-1
D: TRBD2
V: TRBV19
CDR3: CASSIPPGTTPYNEQFF

size: .
J: TRBJ2-2
D: .
V: TRBV7-2
CDR3: CASSLAKPTTGELFF

size: .
J: TRBJ2-6
D: .
V: TRBV5-1
CDR3: CASEPSPGSGANVLTF

size: .
J: TRBJ1-3
D: .
V: TRBV4-1
CDR3: CASSRLTGSGNTIYF

size: .
J: TRBJ2-2
D: .
V: TRBV5-1
CDR3: CASSARDTGELFF

size: few
J: TRBJ2-2
D: TRBD1
V: TRBV5-1
CDR3: CASSFGTANTGELFF

size: .
J: TRBJ1-4
D: TRBD1
V: TRBV7-9
CDR3: CASSLGTGTEKLFF

size: .
J: TRBJ2-1
D: TRBD1
V: TRBV10-1
CDR3: CASSQLGGQGFDEQFF

size: .
J: TRBJ2-3
D: TRBD1
V: TRBV5-1
CDR3: CASSPTGGMDTQYF

size: once
J: TRBJ2-7
D: .
V: TRBV15
CDR3: CATSRGGLSYEQYF

size: .
J: TRBJ1-5
D: TRBD1
V: TRBV7-9
CDR3: CASSPQGAGNQPQHF

size: .
J: TRBJ2-1
D: .
V: TRBV12-5
CDR3: CASGPDSNEQFF

size: few
J: TRBJ2-3
D: .
V: TRBV6-6
CDR3: CASSSFQTQYF

size: .
J: TRBJ2-1
D: TRBD1
V: TRBV9
CDR3: CASSVASGTGQFF

size: .
J: TRBJ2-1
D: .
V: TRBV6-4
CDR3: CASSDSSVGYNEQFF

size: .
J: TRBJ2-7
D: TRBD1
V: TRBV28
CDR3: CASRDRMNEQYF

size: .
J: TRBJ2-2
D: TRBD2
V: TRBV5-1
CDR3: CASSLAGTNTGELFF

size: .
J: TRBJ1-1
D: .
V: TRBV30
CDR3: CAWRTQGTTEAFF

size: .
J: .
D: .
V: TRBV5-4
CDR3: CASSLDLGQFYEQYF

size: .
J: TRBJ1-3
D: TRBD1
V: TRBV6-5
CDR3: CASSTTGGNGNTIYF

size: .
J: TRBJ2-3
D: .
V: TRBV25-1
CDR3: CASSEWKGDTDTQYF

size: .
J: TRBJ2-7
D: .
V: TRBV27
CDR3: CASSSPLTGDLNYEQYF

size: .
J: TRBJ2-5
D: .
V: TRBV6-5
CDR3: CASSSQVETQYF

size: once
J: TRBJ2-3
D: TRBD2
V: TRBV9
CDR3: CASSVVGGRAADTQYF

size: few
J: TRBJ1-2
D: TRBD1
V: TRBV5-1
CDR3: CASSLETGGGYGYTF

size: .
J: TRBJ2-1
D: TRBD2
V: TRBV5-1
CDR3: CASSLERGNSYNEQFF

size: .
J: TRBJ2-3
D: .
V: TRBV9
CDR3: CASSVGGITDTQYF